The 16 T cell receptor beta chains given below trace back to one sample, sequenced in a study of shared clonotypes between healthy human individuals. Repertoires were generated with immunoSEQ multiplex PCR, while TCRdb's copy carries only in-frame clones and drops some. Of over a million clones listed, 96% are singletons. Sample: naive CD4+ T cells sorted from blood. The subset here: CD45RA+ positively selected. The receptors come from a young man in good health.

V is TRBV5-1 and J is TRBJ1-2; 7 nucleotides agree with TRBD1. Germline CDR1 is SGHRS and CDR2 is YFSETQ. V dropped 2 bases and J dropped 2; count of bases not matched to a gene: 3. The CDR3 has 14 amino acids. The CDR3 coding sequence is TGCGCCAGCAGCTTATCAGGGGGAAACTATGGCTACACCTTC. Protein product: CASSLSGGNYGYTF. Full variable domain (outside the CDR3, taken from reference TRBV5-1 and TRBJ1-2): KAGVTQTPRYLIKTRGQQVTLSCSPISGHRSVSWYQQTPGQGLQFLFEYFSETQRNKGNFPGRFSGRQFSNSRSEMNVSTLELGDSALYLCASSLSGGNYGYTFGSGTRLTVV.

The chain joins TRBV5-1 to TRBJ2-1, with D possibly matching TRBD2 (5 bases). This CDR3 is built from 13 residues. Trimming left V 1 base short and J 6 bases short, with 8 bases between. Per germline, CDR1 SGHRS and CDR2 YFSETQ. The CDR3 protein is CASSLSTSNEQFF. As DNA, the CDR3 is TGCGCCAGCAGCTTGTCAACTAGCAATGAGCAGTTCTTC.

The J gene is TRBJ2-3, the V gene TRBV11-2; 7 bases fit TRBD1. The CDR3 has 17 amino acids. The V gene's germline CDR1 is SGHAT and CDR2 FQNNGV. The J segment lost 0 bases and the V segment lost 5 bases, leaving 11 bases of the junction unmatched. CDR3 sequence (DNA): TGTGCCAGCAGCCCCTGGGACAGATTTAATAGCACAGATACGCAGTATTTT. This encodes CASSPWDRFNSTDTQYF.

The gene calls are TRBV21-1 and TRBJ2-7; no DNA check was done on the table's D call, TRBD2. TRBV21-1 constitutes a pseudogene. The CDR3 is made up of 18 amino acids. In DNA, the CDR3 is TGTGCCAGCAGCAAAGGGGTAGGACTAGCGGGAGCTCGGCACGAGCAGTACTTC. Translation: CASSKGVGLAGARHEQYF.

The J gene is TRBJ1-5, the V gene TRBV18, with D perhaps TRBD1 (5 bases). The CDR3 covers 14 residues. V was clipped by 3 bases and J by 6 bases, with 12 bases between them. Germline assignment: CDR1 KGHSH and CDR2 LQKENI. The CDR3 DNA reads TGTGCCAGCTCACCGAGTTCGGGACCTCAGCCCCAGCATTTT. Its protein is CASSPSSGPQPQHF.

The genes are TRBV2 and TRBJ2-3; perhaps TRBD2 as D (6 bases). Germline V gene lookup returns CDR1 SNHLY and CDR2 FYNNEI. Trimming took 4 bases from V and 2 from J, leaving 19 bases between them. The CDR3 spans 17 residues. The CDR3 bases are TGTGCCAGCAGTGTAGGTGCTACCAGGACTAACACAGATACGCAGTATTTT. It specifies CASSVGATRTNTDTQYF.

V gene TRBV5-6 combines with J gene TRBJ1-4, with D possibly being TRBD1 (6 bases). This CDR3 has 17 amino acids. Germline V gives CDR1 SGHDT, CDR2 YYEEEE. The V gene lost 4 bases and the J gene lost 6 bases, with 22 bases spanning the gap. CDR3 DNA sequence: TGTGCCAGCAGCCTACGGGTTACCCCAGGGGTGGATGAAAAACTGTTTTTT. As protein: CASSLRVTPGVDEKLFF.

The gene calls are TRBV6-5 and TRBJ2-7; D not resolved. Trimming took 6 bases from V and 1 from J, leaving 7 bases between them. Germline V gene data show CDR1 as MNHEY and CDR2 as SVGAGI. CDR3 length equals 12 residues. Here the CDR3 reads CASRHGSYEQYF. The CDR3 DNA reads as TGTGCCAGCAGACATGGGTCCTACGAGCAGTACTTC.

The V gene is TRBV29-1, the J gene TRBJ2-1; 9 positions match TRBD2. This CDR3 spans 14 amino acids. CDR1 is SQVTM and CDR2 is ANQGSEA in the germline V gene. Trimming removed 7 bases from V and 5 bases from J; junction bases left unmatched: 9. In DNA form, the CDR3 reads TGCAGCGCCCAAACCGGGACTAGCAACAATGAGCAGTTCTTC. As protein: CSAQTGTSNNEQFF.

The chain combines TRBV4-1 with TRBJ2-3; D remains ambiguous. Trimming took 0 bases from V and 2 from J, leaving 6 bases between them. Germline CDR1 MGHRA, CDR2 YSYEKL. The CDR3 runs to 14 residues. In DNA, the CDR3 is TGCGCCAGCAGCCAAGAACACTTCACAGATACGCAGTATTTT. Its protein product is CASSQEHFTDTQYF.

The chain combines TRBV7-8 with TRBJ1-2; tentatively, D is TRBD1 (6 bases). The CDR3 runs to 15 residues. Germline CDR1 reads SGHVS; CDR2 reads FQNEAQ. V gave up 1 base and J gave up 4 bases, with 13 bases separating them. CDR3 bases: TGTGCCAGCAGCTTAGTGGTCAGGGGTTTCTATGGCTACACCTTC. Encoded protein: CASSLVVRGFYGYTF.

This sequence joins TRBV19 and TRBJ1-3; no reliable D call. Germline CDR1 LNHDA, CDR2 SQIVND (reference sequence). The CDR3 sequence is 9 residues long. Trimming took 10 bases from V and 3 from J, leaving 1 base between them. In DNA, the CDR3 is TGTGCCATTGGAAACACCATATATTTT. The encoded protein is CAIGNTIYF.

The rearrangement uses TRBV10-3 and TRBJ2-2; D gene unclear. Germline values: CDR1 ENHRY, CDR2 SYGVKD. The length of the CDR3 is 14 residues. Trimming shortened V by 6 bases and J by 6 bases, and 14 bases separated the two germline ends. The CDR3 DNA sequence: TGTGCCATCAGGACCTCAAAGGGCGCCGGGGAGCTGTTTTTT. It is translated as CAIRTSKGAGELFF.

V gene TRBV5-8 combines with J gene TRBJ1-5, with D maybe TRBD1 (5 bases). V dropped 1 base and J dropped 3 bases, with 11 bases sitting between them. Germline V gene lookup returns CDR1 SGHTS and CDR2 YDEGEE. The CDR3 has 15 amino acids. The CDR3 loop reads CASSLYGGPNQPQHF. CDR3 bases: TGTGCCAGCAGCTTGTATGGGGGTCCCAATCAGCCCCAGCATTTT.

The gene calls are TRBV5-1 and TRBJ2-1; TRBD2 is a possible D gene (5 bases). Germline V gene data show CDR1 as SGHRS and CDR2 as YFSETQ. The CDR3 contains 15 residues. Trimming stripped 0 bases from V and 8 bases from J, with 15 bases between. CDR3 protein: CASSLAPSSGYEQFF. In DNA, the CDR3 is TGCGCCAGCAGCTTGGCCCCTAGCTCGGGCTATGAGCAGTTCTTC.

The chain recombines TRBV18 with TRBJ2-3; 11 nucleotides agree with TRBD2. This CDR3 region has 18 residues. The V segment lost 3 bases and the J segment 0 bases; nucleotides outside the gene matches: 8. Germline V gene sequence: CDR1 KGHSH, CDR2 LQKENI. The DNA for the CDR3 is TGTGCCAGCTCACCCCAGAGGACTAGCGGGCGAAGCACAGATACGCAGTATTTT. It codes for CASSPQRTSGRSTDTQYF. The variable domain in full, with the rest retrieved from reference TRBV18 and TRBJ2-3, is NAGVMQNPRHLVRRRGQEARLRCSPMKGHSHVYWYRQLPEEGLKFMVYLQKENIIDESGMPKERFSAEFPKEGPSILRIQQVVRGDSAAYFCASSPQRTSGRSTDTQYFGPGTRLTVL.